This TCR beta chain was recorded in a study of T cell changes during pregnancy in multiple sclerosis. Data came from immunoSEQ multiplex PCR; TCRdb stores just in-frame clones and leaves some out. Of 39,000 or so clones listed, around 90% are singletons. Per the germline V gene, CDR1 is MNHEY and CDR2 is SVGAGI. V was pared by 1 base and J by 6 bases, with 16 bases between. The length of the CDR3 is 15 residues. The source of this sequence is a female donor with multiple sclerosis, enrolled in a pregnancy study. The material was CD8+ T cells from peripheral blood mononuclear cells, obtained after pregnancy. V is TRBV6-5 and J is TRBJ2-7; tentatively, D is TRBD2 (6 bases). This CDR3 is CASSYLGLDLGEQYF. The CDR3 nucleotides are TGTGCCAGCAGTTACTTGGGACTCGATCTGGGCGAGCAGTACTTC.